The present T cell receptor beta chain was sequenced within a study of T cell repertoires in ileal Crohn's disease (dated by TCRdb to 2018 to 2020). Concerning the study at large: Median disease duration was around 7.9 years, and 35% to 40% of patients were identified as active smokers at the time of surgery. The study ran alongside a multicentre cohort designed to identify predictors of early endoscopic recurrence after ileocolonic resection. TCR repertoire analysis was performed in a few dozen Crohn's disease patients drawn from a prospective multicentre cohort. Endoscopic postoperative recurrence was defined by a Rutgeerts score above i0. A total of around 170 mucosal samples from some 50 patients were sequenced, collected from several sites on the surgical specimen as well as at postoperative endoscopy. All patients had surgery for a complication: stricturing disease in roughly 61% and penetrating disease in about 40%. Roughly half of the patients were given postoperative therapy, with 15 to 20 on anti-TNF agents and 11 to 12 on thiopurines.

Remarks on this clone: The specificity of this receptor is unknown. No quality values exist for individual bases; no much larger clone is one base distant.

Adults with ileal or ileocolonic Crohn's disease for whom ileocolonic resection was indicated were considered eligible. Whole ileal mucosal biopsies were stored frozen at -80°C before DNA extraction. Genomic DNA was extracted from frozen whole biopsies with a TRizol-based method and quantified on a NanoDrop 2000 spectrophotometer. CDR1 and CDR2, looked up from the germline V gene, are SGHTA and FQGNSA. Inclusive of the bounding cysteine and phenylalanine, the CDR3 is 13 residues long. CDR3 DNA only is kept here, 39 bases in frame from base 1. V loses 4 bases at its end and J loses 7 bases; junction bases beyond the gene matches: 3. About 500 nanograms of biopsy DNA per sample were submitted for commercial TCRB immunosequencing. CDR3 regions were amplified from genomic DNA by Adaptive Biotechnology using a two-step, amplification bias-controlled multiplex PCR. Primers covering every V and J gene segment were used in the first PCR, while barcodes and Illumina adapters were added in the second PCR. An Illumina instrument was used to sequence the CDR3 libraries. For the original study's pipeline: The analysis drew on both the pipelines supplied by the vendor and custom analysis of the raw data in R/Bioconductor running R version 3.3.0. Clonality, ranging from 0 to 1, was calculated as the inverse of the normalised Shannon entropy of all productive clones. High-frequency clones were defined as the share of the repertoire taken up by the top 100 clones, keeping only clones that passed a 95% confidence test. The Simpson index measured repertoire diversity, and the Morisita-Horn index measured overlap between samples. TCRdb limited this immuneACCESS table to in-frame rearrangements with V and J called. A share of clones is missing; checked studies link under half to unresolved V genes, and the rest is unexplained. The DNA was the basis for D and trimming; V, J and clone size are from that table. This sample comprises thousands of clones, roughly three quarters of them detected only once. The top ten constitute around 16% of the sample.

Findings and caveats that apply to the study as a whole: Compared with CD4 T cells, sorted CD8 T cells held more high-frequency clones, which suggests that the mucosal expansions were mostly CD8. A significantly higher proportion of clonal expansions was observed in active smokers at surgery than in non-smokers (about 25% vs 20%, p=0.02). Higher high-frequency clone percentages at surgery were associated with endoscopic recurrence; all patients with clonality above 26.8% (18/57) had recurrence. Only a subgroup of patients, of unstated size, had their mucosal CD4 and CD8 T cells sorted and sequenced.

Sequenced material: ileal tissue. The receptor was isolated from an adult with Crohn's disease. This chain is built from TRBV7-2 and TRBJ1-5; the junction holds 8 bases that match TRBD1. The CDR3 is CASSYRGEQPQHF. The DNA reads TGTGCCAGCAGCTACAGGGGGGAGCAGCCCCAGCATTTT.